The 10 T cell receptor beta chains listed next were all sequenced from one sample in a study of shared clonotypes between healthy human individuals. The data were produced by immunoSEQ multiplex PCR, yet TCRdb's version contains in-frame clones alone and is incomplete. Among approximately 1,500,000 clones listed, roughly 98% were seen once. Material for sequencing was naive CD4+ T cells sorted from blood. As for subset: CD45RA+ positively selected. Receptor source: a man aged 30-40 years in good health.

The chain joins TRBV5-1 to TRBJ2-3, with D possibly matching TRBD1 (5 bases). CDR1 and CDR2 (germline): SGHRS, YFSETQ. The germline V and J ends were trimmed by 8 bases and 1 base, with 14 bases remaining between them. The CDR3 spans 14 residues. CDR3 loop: CASVKGLGTDTQYF. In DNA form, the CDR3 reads TGCGCCAGTGTAAAGGGGTTAGGCACAGATACGCAGTATTTT.

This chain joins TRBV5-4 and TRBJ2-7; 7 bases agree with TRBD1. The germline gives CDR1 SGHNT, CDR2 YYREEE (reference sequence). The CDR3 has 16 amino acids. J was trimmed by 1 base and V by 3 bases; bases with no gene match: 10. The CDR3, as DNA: TGTGCCAGCAGCTCCTCGTCCCGGACAGGATCCTACGAGCAGTACTTC. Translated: CASSSSSRTGSYEQYF.

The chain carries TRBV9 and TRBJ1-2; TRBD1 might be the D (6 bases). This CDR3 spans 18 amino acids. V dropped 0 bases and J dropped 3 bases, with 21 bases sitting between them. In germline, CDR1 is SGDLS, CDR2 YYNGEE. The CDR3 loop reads CASSVGPEQGVLDYGYTF. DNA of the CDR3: TGTGCCAGCAGCGTAGGGCCAGAACAGGGAGTGCTGGACTATGGCTACACCTTC.

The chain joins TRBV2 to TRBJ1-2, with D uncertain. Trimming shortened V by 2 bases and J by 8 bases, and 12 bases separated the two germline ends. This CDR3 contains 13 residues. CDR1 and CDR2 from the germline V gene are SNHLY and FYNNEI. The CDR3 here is CASSEYSAGGYTF. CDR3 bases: TGTGCCAGCAGTGAATACTCCGCCGGGGGCTACACCTTC.

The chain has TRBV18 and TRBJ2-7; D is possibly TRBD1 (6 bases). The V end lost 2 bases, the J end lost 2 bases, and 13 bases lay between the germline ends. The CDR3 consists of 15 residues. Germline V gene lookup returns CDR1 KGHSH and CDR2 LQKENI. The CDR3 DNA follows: TGTGCCAGCTCACCAAAAACAGGGTACACCTACGAGCAGTACTTC. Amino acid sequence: CASSPKTGYTYEQYF.

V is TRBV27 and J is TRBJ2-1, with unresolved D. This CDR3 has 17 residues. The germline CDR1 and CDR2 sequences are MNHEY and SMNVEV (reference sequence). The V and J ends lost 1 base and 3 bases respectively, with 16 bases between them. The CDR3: CASSLLTRQFLYNEQFF. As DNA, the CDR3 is TGTGCCAGCAGTTTATTGACGAGGCAGTTCCTCTACAATGAGCAGTTCTTC.

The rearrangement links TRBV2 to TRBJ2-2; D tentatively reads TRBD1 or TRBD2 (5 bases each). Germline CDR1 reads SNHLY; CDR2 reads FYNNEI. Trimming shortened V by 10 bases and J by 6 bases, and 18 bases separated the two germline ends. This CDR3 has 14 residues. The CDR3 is CATGLVLGAGELFF. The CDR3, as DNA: TGTGCCACAGGACTGGTTTTAGGGGCCGGGGAGCTGTTTTTT.

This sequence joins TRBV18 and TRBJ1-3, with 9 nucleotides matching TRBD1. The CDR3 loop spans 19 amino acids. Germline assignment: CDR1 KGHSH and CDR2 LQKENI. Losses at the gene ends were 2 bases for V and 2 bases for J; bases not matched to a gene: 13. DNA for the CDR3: TGTGCCAGCTCACCAGTTCGGTCCACAGGGGGCAGTCCTGGAAACACCATATATTTT. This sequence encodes CASSPVRSTGGSPGNTIYF.

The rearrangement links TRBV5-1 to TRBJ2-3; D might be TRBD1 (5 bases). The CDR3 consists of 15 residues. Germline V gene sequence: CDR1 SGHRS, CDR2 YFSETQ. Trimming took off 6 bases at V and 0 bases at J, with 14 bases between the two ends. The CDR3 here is CASTWQGPSTDTQYF. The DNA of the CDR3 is TGCGCCAGCACCTGGCAGGGCCCGAGCACAGATACGCAGTATTTT.

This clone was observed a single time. The DNA for the CDR3 is TGTGCCAGCTCACGGGGACTAGCGGGAGTTGAAGAGACCCAGTACTTC. Its translation: CASSRGLAGVEETQYF. The rearrangement uses TRBV18 and TRBJ2-5; 14 positions match TRBD2. This CDR3 contains 16 residues. CDR1 is KGHSH, CDR2 LQKENI, per germline. Trimming removed 4 bases from V and 3 bases from J; junction bases left unmatched: 4.